This section outlines one TCR beta chain sequence together with its context. Its antigen remains undetermined. No base-level quality is on record; no much larger clone is a single base apart. The sample is drawn from a study of circulating and synovial CD4+ cells in juvenile arthritis (dated by TCRdb to the mid-2010s). The study in broad terms: TCRbeta CDR3 repertoires of circulating HLA-DR+ CD4 T cells, bulk blood CD4 T cells and synovial CD4 T cells were compared within each patient. Repertoire sequencing was performed with the aim of confirming enrichment of synovial clonotypes in a circulating synovial-like CD4 T cell subset. Broader findings and caveats from the paper: CPL and bulk blood CD4 samples differed in T cell genome counts by at least an order of magnitude, so sample-size effects were addressed. Because overlap with synovium was found to increase with sequencing depth, the full repertoire overlap was likely underestimated by the measured shared-clonotype fractions. Circulating pathogenic-like lymphocytes clustered with synovial T cells and shared a substantially higher fraction of CDR3 sequences with synovium than bulk blood. No difference between circulating pathogenic-like lymphocytes and bulk blood T cells was detected by traditional Vbeta family usage analysis. Synovial and circulating pathogenic-like lymphocyte repertoires were less diverse than bulk blood CD4 repertoires, and some CPL samples were as oligoclonal as synovium.

The sequenced samples came from patients who had active juvenile idiopathic arthritis. Cells were sorted immediately after thawing, with dead cells excluded using Live/Dead Fixable Near-IR Stain. Preparation of the library involved the immunoSEQ multiplex PCR assay. An external provider carried out the TCRbeta CDR3 sequencing as a commercial service. Per the authors' processing: The analyses used productive nucleotide sequences together with amino acid sequences obtained by in silico translation. Diversity was quantified by Renyi entropy over a range of alpha values, with sample size equalised by taking the median of 200 repeated subsamples. The distance between each pair of repertoires was calculated as one minus the Chao-modified Jaccard index, which corrects for under-sampling, and this distance was used for clustering. Frequency-weighted overlap with synovial clonotypes was calculated over 200 sample sizes with 200 draws without replacement at each size, and the overlap was reported at the size of the smaller sample. Sourced from immuneACCESS, this table was stored by TCRdb with only in-frame sequences that have V and J called. A share of the clones is absent; for the studies checked, an unresolved V gene accounts for under half, and the remainder has no known explanation. The D gene and trimming were derived from the DNA, and the V and J assignments and clone size from that table. For this sample there are under 35,000 clones; around 93% appear just once. 2.9% of the sample is in the top ten clones.

CDR3 length: 19 amino acids, cysteine to phenylalanine. The read is trimmed to its CDR3 DNA, 57 bases read in frame from base 1. The CDR1 and CDR2 encoded by the germline V gene are SGHRS and YFSETQ. Here V drops 4 bases and J drops 4 bases, and the junction holds 15 bases not matched to any gene. The receptor chain draws on TRBV5-1 and TRBJ2-7; a stretch of 15 junction bases matches TRBD2. The specimen sequenced was CD4+ T cells from blood. The receptor's source is a human donor with juvenile idiopathic arthritis. The DNA sequence reads TGCGCCAGCAGCCCGCCTGGGACTAGCGGGAGGTCCCAGGTGTACGAGCAGTACTTC. Its product reads: CASSPPGTSGRSQVYEQYF.